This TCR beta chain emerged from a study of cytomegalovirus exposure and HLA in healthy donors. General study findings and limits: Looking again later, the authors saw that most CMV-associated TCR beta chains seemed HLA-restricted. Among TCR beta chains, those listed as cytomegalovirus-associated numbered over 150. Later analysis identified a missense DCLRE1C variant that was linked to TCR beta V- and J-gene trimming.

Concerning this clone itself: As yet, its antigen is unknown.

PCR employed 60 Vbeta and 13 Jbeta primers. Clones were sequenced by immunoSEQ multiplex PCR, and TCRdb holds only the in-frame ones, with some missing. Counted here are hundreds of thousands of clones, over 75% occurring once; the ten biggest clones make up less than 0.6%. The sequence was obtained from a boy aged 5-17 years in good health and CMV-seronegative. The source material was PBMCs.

The CDR3 nucleotides are TGTGCCAGCAGCCCTCGGACAGGGGCGGAGAATGAGCAGTTCTTC. This translates into CASSPRTGAENEQFF. This sequence joins TRBV7-6 and TRBJ2-1, with TRBD1 matching 9 bases. This CDR3 region has 15 residues. The germline gives CDR1 SGHVS, CDR2 FNYEAQ. V was pared by 5 bases and J by 7 bases, with 9 bases of the junction left unmatched. Combining the CDR3 with reference TRBV7-6 and TRBJ2-1 gives the whole variable domain GAGVSQSPRYKVTKRGQDVALRCDPISGHVSLYWYRQALGQGPEFLTYFNYEAQQDKSGLPNDRFSAERPEGSISTLTIQRTEQRDSAMYRCASSPRTGAENEQFFGPGTRLTVL.